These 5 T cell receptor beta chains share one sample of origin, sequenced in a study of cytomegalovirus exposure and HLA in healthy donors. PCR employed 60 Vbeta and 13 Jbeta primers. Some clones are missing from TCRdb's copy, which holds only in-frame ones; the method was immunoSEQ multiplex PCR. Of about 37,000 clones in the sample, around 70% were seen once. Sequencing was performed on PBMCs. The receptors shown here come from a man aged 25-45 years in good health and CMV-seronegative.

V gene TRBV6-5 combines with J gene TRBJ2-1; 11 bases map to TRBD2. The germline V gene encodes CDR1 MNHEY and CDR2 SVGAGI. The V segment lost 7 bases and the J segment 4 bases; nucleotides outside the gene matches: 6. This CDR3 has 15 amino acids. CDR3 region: CASTLAGGAYNEQFF. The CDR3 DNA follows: TGTGCCAGCACCCTAGCGGGAGGCGCTTACAATGAGCAGTTCTTC.

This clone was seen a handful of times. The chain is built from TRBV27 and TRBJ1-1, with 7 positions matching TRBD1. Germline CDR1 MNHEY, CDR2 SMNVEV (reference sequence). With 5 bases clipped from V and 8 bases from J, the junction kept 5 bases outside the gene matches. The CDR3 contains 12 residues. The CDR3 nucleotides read TGTGCCAGCAGTCGACACAGGGGAGAAGCTTTCTTT. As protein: CASSRHRGEAFF.

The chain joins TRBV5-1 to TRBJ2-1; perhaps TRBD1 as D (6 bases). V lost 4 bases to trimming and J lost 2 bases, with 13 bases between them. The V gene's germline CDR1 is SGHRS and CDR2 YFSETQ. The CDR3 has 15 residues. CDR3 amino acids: CASSPRTATYNEQFF. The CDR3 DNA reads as TGCGCCAGCAGCCCCCGGACAGCCACCTACAATGAGCAGTTCTTC.

CDR3 protein: CASSPGSSYEQYF. DNA for the CDR3: TGTGCCAGCTCACCGGGGAGCTCCTACGAGCAGTACTTC. The rearrangement joins TRBV18 to TRBJ2-7; possible D gene TRBD2, 5 bases. Germline V lookup: CDR1 KGHSH, CDR2 LQKENI. Between the trimmed V and J ends, which lost 3 bases and 0 bases, there was a span of 6 bases. The CDR3 extends over 13 amino acids.

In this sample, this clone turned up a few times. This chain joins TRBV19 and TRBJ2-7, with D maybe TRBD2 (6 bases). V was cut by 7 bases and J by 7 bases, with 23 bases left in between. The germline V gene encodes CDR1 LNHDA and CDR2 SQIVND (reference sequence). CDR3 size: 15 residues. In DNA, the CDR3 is TGTGCCAGTACCGACCCGGGCGGGGCCACCCCGGAGCAGTACTTC. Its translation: CASTDPGGATPEQYF.